This T cell receptor beta chain was identified in a study of blood T cell repertoires in COVID-19 (dated by TCRdb to the early 2020s). Describing the broader study: Samples covering the acute and convalescent phases of COVID-19 were provided by collaborators in the United States, Italy and Spain. Where available, HLA class I and class II types were obtained from metadata supplied by the sample provider rather than from assay-based typing. A freely available public database, intended as a resource for researchers studying the immune response to SARS-CoV-2, is where the repertoires were released. Sample metadata almost always included a de-identified subject ID, COVID-19 status, age in years and sex. The material from the prospective study consisted of cDNA or gDNA derived from T cells, B-cell-depleted T cells, or PBMCs. Samples came from the ongoing ImmuneRACE study (first 160 participants) plus 1,254 subjects from 6 global collaborators. The dataset comprised deeply sampled blood TCRbeta repertoires from subjects exposed to, actively infected with, or recovered from COVID-19.

Each collaborating institution followed its own protocols to collect whole blood in K2EDTA tubes. For TCRbeta analysis, collaborator samples were shipped as frozen whole blood, as isolated PBMCs, or as DNA extracted from either sample type. Study-level results and caveats: The amount of clinical and demographic metadata varied by source and participant and was provided uncurated.

Ends trimmed: V by 3 bases, J by 1 base; bases unmatched to a gene: 8. CDR1 LNHDA and CDR2 SQIVND are derived from the germline V gene (reference sequence). Including cysteine and phenylalanine, the CDR3 has 16 amino acids. The entry retains the CDR3 DNA only, 48 bases that are in frame from base 1. TCRbeta CDR3 regions were amplified from genomic DNA using the immunoSEQ Assay, a bias-controlled multiplex PCR. As for how the authors treated the data: The number of nucleated cells in each sample was estimated from the amplification of reference gene primers within the assay. To quantify the absolute abundance of each unique TCRbeta CDR3 rearrangement, sequence reads were collapsed and filtered. For each sample, productive Simpson clonality was calculated by taking the square root of Simpson's diversity index across productive rearrangements. TCRdb provides this immuneACCESS table in a form limited to in-frame rearrangements. Some clones are lacking; in checked studies, under half of them reflect an unresolved V gene, and why the rest are absent is not known. V, J and clone size were drawn from that table, and D and trimming were deduced from the DNA. For this sample there are 55,000 to 70,000 clones; 87% appear just once. Under 13% of the sample is taken by the ten largest.

Remarks on this clone: No cognate antigen has been identified for it. No base qualities exist here, and no much larger clone lies one base off it.

This receptor chain uses TRBV19 and TRBJ1-1; TRBD1 matches 7 bases in the middle. This TCR came from a woman younger than 35 with acute or convalescent COVID-19. Sequenced sample: peripheral blood. The nucleotides are TGTGCCAGTAGTATCGGGGCGAGGGGGCCGAACACTGAAGCTTTCTTT. Its translation reads: CASSIGARGPNTEAFF.